The 6 T cell receptor beta chains listed next were all sequenced from one sample in a study of cytomegalovirus exposure and HLA in healthy donors. In the PCR, 60 Vbeta and 13 Jbeta primers were used. Measured with immunoSEQ multiplex PCR; TCRdb has only the in-frame clones, and not every one. The table includes under 200,000 clones, 75% to 90% detected once. Sequenced material: PBMCs. These receptors all stem from a woman younger than 45 in good health and CMV-seronegative.

The chain recombines TRBV2 with TRBJ2-3; no reliable D call. The CDR3 consists of 14 residues. From germline, CDR1 is SNHLY and CDR2 FYNNEI. V dropped 7 bases and J dropped 1 base, with 12 bases sitting between them. The CDR3 reads CASMRPSGTDTQYF. The CDR3 nucleotides are TGTGCCAGCATGCGGCCCAGCGGCACAGATACGCAGTATTTT.

V is TRBV28 and J is TRBJ2-1, with TRBD2 matching 16 bases. The CDR3 totals 18 residues. The J segment lost 7 bases and the V segment lost 5 bases, leaving 11 bases of the junction unmatched. Per the germline V gene, CDR1 is MDHEN and CDR2 is SYDVKM. In DNA, the CDR3 is TGTGCCAGCAGTAAGGGACTAGCGGGAGGGCCTGACGCGAATGAGCAGTTCTTC. Residues: CASSKGLAGGPDANEQFF.

This clone was counted only a few times. In DNA, the CDR3 is TGTGCCAGCAGCTTTAGACAGGGGGACTACGAGCAGTACTTC. Protein product: CASSFRQGDYEQYF. The chain recombines TRBV7-2 with TRBJ2-7; 9 bases are shared with TRBD1. Per germline, CDR1 SGHTA and CDR2 FQGNSA. Unmatched junction bases numbered 3, after V lost 3 bases and J lost 3 bases. The CDR3 contains 14 residues.

The chain uses TRBV9 and TRBJ2-1; D might be TRBD2 (7 bases). The V and J ends lost 0 bases and 4 bases respectively, with 14 bases between them. This CDR3 is built from 16 residues. Per germline, CDR1 SGDLS and CDR2 YYNGEE. CDR3 in DNA: TGTGCCAGCAGCGTAGGAGGCGGGGGCCCTTACAATGAGCAGTTCTTC. It specifies CASSVGGGGPYNEQFF.

This clone was seen more than once but under ten times. V usage is TRBV30 and J usage is TRBJ2-1; 8 bases are a match to TRBD2. Germline CDR1 is GTSNPN and CDR2 is SVGIG (reference sequence). The CDR3 has 13 residues. With V trimmed by 7 bases and J by 10 bases, 12 bases remained unmatched. CDR3 residues: CAYETGLGGEQFF. In nucleotides, the CDR3 is TGTGCCTACGAAACGGGACTAGGGGGAGAGCAGTTCTTC.

The rearrangement joins TRBV18 to TRBJ2-3, with 8 bases matching TRBD1. Germline V gene lookup returns CDR1 KGHSH and CDR2 LQKENI. The CDR3 covers 15 residues. Trimming removed 3 bases from V and 3 bases from J; junction bases left unmatched: 5. CDR3: CASSPRTGRTDTQYF. Written as DNA, the CDR3 is TGTGCCAGCTCACCCAGGACAGGGCGTACAGATACGCAGTATTTT.